Listed below are T cell receptor beta chains from one sample, sequenced in a study of blood T cell repertoires in COVID-19. Here immunoSEQ multiplex PCR was the method, and the copy in TCRdb shows in-frame clones only, minus some. The sample holds 300,000 to 350,000 clones, approximately 90% seen once. The sample was peripheral blood. The receptor source for this set is a man between 18 and 35 years old with active or convalescent COVID-19. The CDR3 runs from the conserved cysteine through the conserved F or W. D genes are given only for firm matches.

v_gene	d_gene	j_gene	CDR3aa	CDR3nt
TRBV18	-	TRBJ2-7	CASSPVGQRNYEQYF	TGTGCCAGCTCACCAGTTGGACAGAGAAACTACGAGCAGTACTTC
TRBV19	TRBD1	TRBJ1-2	CASSTFGTGGRGYTF	TGTGCCAGTAGTACCTTCGGGACAGGGGGCCGAGGCTACACCTTC
TRBV11-2	TRBD1	TRBJ1-1	CASSSWDREVNTEAFF	TGTGCCAGCAGCTCCTGGGACAGGGAAGTGAACACTGAAGCTTTCTTT
TRBV10-1	TRBD1	TRBJ2-7	CASSESTGYEQYF	TGCGCCAGCAGTGAGTCGACAGGGTACGAGCAGTACTTC
TRBV27	-	TRBJ2-6	CASNNAGANVLTF	TGTGCCAGCAACAACGCTGGGGCCAACGTCCTGACTTTC
TRBV3-1/TRBV3-2	-	TRBJ2-5	CASSQGADQETQYF	TGTGCCAGCAGCCAGGGGGCAGATCAAGAGACCCAGTACTTC
TRBV7-8	-	TRBJ2-1	CASSLGVFILGNNEQFF	TGTGCCAGCAGCTTAGGGGTATTTATCCTCGGGAACAATGAGCAGTTCTTC
TRBV5-4	TRBD1	TRBJ1-2	CASREGANYGYTF	TGTGCCAGCAGGGAGGGGGCGAACTATGGCTACACCTTC
TRBV11-1	-	TRBJ2-7	CASSPTISRSYEQYF	TGTGCCAGCAGCCCTACTATTAGCCGATCCTACGAGCAGTACTTC
TRBV28	TRBD1	TRBJ1-6	CASRGGLGQGLGNSPLHF	TGTGCCAGCAGGGGAGGACTGGGACAGGGGTTGGGGAATTCACCCCTCCACTTT
TRBV27	TRBD2	TRBJ2-1	CASSLRLAGIDEQFF	TGTGCCAGCAGTTTAAGACTAGCGGGAATAGATGAGCAGTTCTTC